The T cell receptor beta chain under discussion was sequenced for a study of cytomegalovirus exposure and HLA in healthy donors (dated by TCRdb to about 2017). Regarding the research as a whole: According to an earlier analysis of a few hundred of the donors, roughly 180 million T cells yielded 117 million unique TCR beta sequences and approximately 280 Gb of sequence data. An early release that covered some 640 HLA-typed donors contained approximately 300 gigabases of sequencing data and 80 million or so unique TCR sequences. Of the 350 to 450 genotyped donors, approximately 80% fell in the genetic ancestry cluster associated with self-reported Caucasian donors. The aim of the study was to test whether cataloging public T cell receptors could identify signatures of past pathogen exposure. The T cell repertoires of 670 or so subjects were profiled by immunosequencing and related to cytomegalovirus serostatus. Besides the first cohort of 666 subjects, a separate validation cohort made up of 120 different subjects was used. High-throughput TCR immunosequencing, statistical association of individual TCRs with disease status, and machine learning were combined to predict cytomegalovirus infection status. A later analysis re-examined previously published TCR beta repertoires from several hundred donors and added high-resolution HLA genotyping to investigate patterns of TCR occurrence. The later analysis used no new phenotypic data to find candidate immune exposures, relying instead on TCR beta sequences and their occurrence across donors. An earlier analysis of roughly 600 of the donors used high-throughput TCR beta sequencing to judge whether each TCR beta V gene segment behaved as functional or pseudogenic. Donor age, sex, ethnicity and CMV serostatus were compiled alongside the repertoire data. A later genetic analysis took genome-wide SNP genotypes for 398 of the 666 donors and used that subset as a discovery cohort. All discovery cohort repertoires had been generated on a single sequencing platform. Class I and class II HLA loci were covered by the typing at four-digit resolution. Typing coverage differed by locus: A, B, C, DRB1 and DQB1 were typed in roughly 629-630 donors, DQA1 in roughly 510, DPA1 in over 600, and DPB1 in approximately 450. Roughly five DR-DQ haplotypes were treated as single units for association and clustering because of strong linkage in the cohort. Among 300 to 500 genotyped donors of the cohort, an average of about 240,000 unique TCR beta nucleotide sequences was sequenced per donor, of which about 18% were non-productive.

Libraries came from the immunoSEQ multiplex PCR assay. For the multiplex PCR, a mixture combining 60 forward primers for TCR Vbeta segments and 13 reverse primers for TCR Jbeta segments was used. Amplification of the CDR3 region of rearranged TCR beta genes was performed with a multiplex PCR assay on genomic DNA. Amplified TCR beta libraries were sequenced as 87-base-pair reads on the Illumina HiSeq System. The authors' analysis ran thus. A later analysis tallied around 80 million unique TCR beta chains across the 650 to 750 repertoires, and about 10 million of those chains were shared by two or more donors. To remove PCR and sequencing errors, raw reads were error-corrected and collapsed into unique sequences using a nearest-neighbor algorithm that merged closely related sequences. V, D and J gene segments were assigned by aligning CDR3 sequences to IMGT reference sequences. For a sequence to be retained, at least a six-nucleotide match to both a V gene segment and a J gene segment was required. A rearrangement counted as productive if the CDR3 had no stop codons and remained in frame with V and J, and every other rearrangement counted as non-productive. CDR3 was defined by IMGT convention, running from the second conserved V-encoded cysteine to the conserved J-encoded phenylalanine. The earlier analysis of some 580 of the donors excluded any sequence lacking an unambiguous match to a single V gene segment. In an earlier analysis of some 590 of the donors, a V segment was called functional when productive rearrangements were above 56.7%, and segregating when the standard deviation between donors exceeded 5%. To diagnose cytomegalovirus status from the catalog of TCR beta chain sequences, a statistical classification framework was built. V and J gene assignment, in a later analysis, came from comparing TCR nucleotide sequences with IMGT/GENE-DB human TR gene sequences. The TCRdist pipeline was used in a later analysis to assign CDR3 sequences and most-parsimonious VDJ recombination scenarios. A later analysis defined each TCR beta chain by its CDR3 amino acid sequence plus V-gene family, and excluded reads lacking a unique V-gene family. To address suspected cross-contamination and a sequencing artifact, a later analysis removed a few hundred highly shared, low-generation-probability nucleotide sequences. For each public chain, a later analysis derived a clonal expansion index from normalized ranks of inferred template counts within each repertoire. In a later analysis, generation probabilities were computed with a VDJ recombination model fitted to out-of-frame rearrangements, and the resulting probabilities were checked against IGoR. Hypergeometric tests were used in a later analysis to score TCR-TCR, TCR-HLA and TCR-CMV co-occurrence, with a repertoire-size bias correction applied to the TCR pairs. To estimate false discovery rates, a later analysis permuted the HLA or CMV assignments 20 times. In a later analysis, co-occurring TCRs were grouped with DBSCAN, and TCRdist sequence similarity was added when clustering was performed within HLA-allele-positive subsets. Repertoires with fewer than 30,000 or more than 120,000 public chains, plus five repertoires with anomalous nucleotide sharing, were excluded from co-occurrence clustering. This is the immuneACCESS table as TCRdb keeps it, with only in-frame sequences that have V and J called. A part of the clones is gone; compared with another copy, unresolved V genes explain less than half, and the rest is unexplained. V, J and clone size were drawn from that table, and D and trimming were deduced from the DNA. The sample profile shows 150,000 to 200,000 clones; around three quarters of them were found once. The ten largest clones take up approximately 2.1% of the sample.

The full study reports these points: Only TCR beta chains were sequenced in this cohort, and the absence of alpha or paired-chain data limited detectable features. Because the 87-base-pair reads could not distinguish some IMGT-functional V segments, including TRBV6-2 and TRBV6-3, those segments were excluded. Because HLA typing was missing for some donors at each locus, association tests included only the typed subset. When HLA alleles, especially DR and DQ, strongly co-occurred, attributing TCR associations to individual alleles was difficult. A later analysis found that most CMV-associated TCR beta chains appeared HLA-restricted, with HLA associations seemingly driven largely by CMV exposure. In a later genetic analysis, fewer N-insertions in productive TCRs were reported among donors in an Asian-associated ancestry cluster than the approximately 710-donor mean. In a later analysis, over 15,000 TCR beta sequences were associated with specific HLA alleles at a false discovery rate of 0.05. In a later analysis, several top co-occurrence clusters were reported to appear linked to parvovirus B19, influenza, CMV and Epstein-Barr virus. The study listed approximately 160 TCR beta chains as associated with cytomegalovirus. In a later analysis, HLA-associated TCR beta chains showed more clonal expansion and lower generation probabilities than non-associated chains that were equally common. Over 15 rarely observed V segments, including chromosome 9 orphons, were excluded from the earlier analysis of almost 600 of the donors because counts were too low. The classifier was reported to diagnose cytomegalovirus status with high specificity and sensitivity in both the original cohort and the validation cohort. Three of the identified cytomegalovirus-associated TCR beta chains were confirmed in vitro to be specific for cytomegalovirus antigens. A cluster of highly shared sequence variants was judged likely to represent a technical artifact of the sequencing pipeline. Most TCR sequences were observed very rarely across donors, whereas some public TCRs were present in many individuals. Correlated functional status among segregating V segments might reflect linkage disequilibrium, but an unknown experimental factor could not be ruled out. According to a later analysis, TCR association rates differed among HLA loci, with DRB1 alleles showing the most associated TCRs and HLA-C alleles showing the fewest. A later genetic analysis associated a missense DCLRE1C variant with V-gene and J-gene trimming of TCR beta chains, and an independent cohort replicated the association. A further reported finding was that TCR beta sequences accurately predicted the HLA-A and HLA-B alleles for most subjects in the first cohort. The authors suggested that the approach could potentially be generalized to other disease states and immunological phenotypes. Broadly in line with IMGT annotations, most TCR beta V segments showed up in productive rearrangements about 87% or about 30% of the time in an earlier analysis of 450 to 600 of the donors. The presence/absence analyses assumed that sequencing depth was roughly uniform across donors, and that assumption may not be true. The only immune exposure information available for the cohort was CMV serostatus.

The cohort was made up of roughly 670 healthy bone marrow donors. All cohort members were sampled while nominally healthy, although unrecorded immune exposures were likely present. The donor tested CMV seronegative, placing the donor among the approximately 400 seronegative members of the cohort. A peripheral blood sample was provided by each donor, and peripheral blood mononuclear cells were used for TCR beta sequencing. The Qiagen DNeasy Blood Extraction Kit was used to extract genomic DNA from the blood cell samples. The CDR3 has 18 amino acids, counting the end cysteine and phenylalanine. Of the read, only the CDR3 DNA is kept; its 54 bases are in frame from base 1. V is pared back by 2 bases and J by 0 bases, with 17 bases lying between the germline termini. From the germline V gene (reference sequence), CDR1 is LNHDA and CDR2 is SQIVND. About this clone itself: No cognate antigen has been identified for it. No per-base quality is available; no much larger clone lies one base away.

Sequenced material: PBMCs. This receptor chain uses TRBV19 and TRBJ1-5; the D gene assignment is ambiguous. The source is a woman in her twenties or thirties in good health and CMV-seronegative. The encoded CDR3 is CASSISEWRAASNQPQHF. The DNA sequence is given as TGTGCCAGTAGTATAAGTGAGTGGAGGGCAGCTAGCAATCAGCCCCAGCATTTT.